The rows below give T cell receptor beta chains drawn from one sample of a study of OX40 agonist ivuxolimab in advanced cancers. Sequenced by immunoSEQ multiplex PCR; TCRdb stores in-frame clones only, minus some. The sample holds tens of thousands of clones, around 90% seen once. The input for sequencing was CD4+ or CD8+ T cells sorted from blood, taken in a trial of the OX40 agonist ivuxolimab. Receptors originate from an adult with an advanced solid tumor such as melanoma, head and neck, liver or kidney cancer. Both conserved end residues are part of each CDR3. The size entry is marked missing in some rows and otherwise reads once, few, many or a size class.

TRBJ2-5 . TRBV6-5 CASIGPTETQYF
TRBJ2-1 . TRBV14 CASSLGTPYNEQFF
TRBJ2-2 . TRBV29-1 CSVDDPGAGTGELFF
TRBJ1-3 . TRBV4-1 CASSQVGLLPGNTIYF
TRBJ1-3 . TRBV29-1 CSVRSGTSGNTIYF
TRBJ2-2 . TRBV6-1 CASSELKTGRFAGELFF
TRBJ1-2 . TRBV27 CASSLSAGVGGYTF
TRBJ2-6 few TRBV2 CASSATGYSGANVLTF
TRBJ2-1 . TRBV30 CACEAWDKAYNEQFF
TRBJ1-2 . TRBV5-1 CASSLEGGYGYTF
TRBJ2-7 few TRBV5-1 CASSLTPDGTYEQYF
TRBJ1-3 few TRBV6-6 CASSYSGGYGTIYF
TRBJ1-1 . TRBV6-5 CAATDSLNTEAFF
TRBJ2-3 . TRBV4-1 CASSQIKLAGLSTDTQYF
TRBJ2-2 . TRBV7-6 CASSWGLAEYTGELFF
TRBJ2-7 . TRBV11-3 CASSFSSEQYF
TRBJ2-4 . TRBV5-6 CASSLPGGGRAKNIQYF
TRBJ1-3 . TRBV29-1 CSVELNGNTIYF
TRBJ1-1 . TRBV5-1 CASSLRPLTTEAFF
TRBJ2-7 . TRBV2 CASSEPLAGEHVYEQYF
TRBJ2-7 . TRBV28 CASSFTSVSYEQYF
TRBJ2-1 . TRBV19 CASSVLGFNEQFF
TRBJ1-4 . TRBV5-7 CASPEEKKLFF
TRBJ2-1 . TRBV19 CASSIRSGPGDEQFF
TRBJ2-2 . TRBV28 CATEDPGELFF
TRBJ1-1 . TRBV6-5 CASSPTGGEAFF
TRBJ2-7 . TRBV9 CASSVDPGYPYEQYF
TRBJ2-7 . TRBV7-8 CASSLGGTATYEQYF
TRBJ1-1 . TRBV11-2 CASSLMAGPVDAFF
TRBJ2-1 . TRBV16 CASSQLISGSSYNEQFF
TRBJ2-4 . TRBV9 CASSGGLGNIQYF
TRBJ2-7 . TRBV9 CASSPVSSGTFYEQYF
TRBJ2-7 . TRBV27 CASSIPQYF
TRBJ2-7 . TRBV7-2 CASSLLTGREQYF
TRBJ2-7 . TRBV9 CASSVGTGIYEQYF
TRBJ2-3 . TRBV18 CASSPGLGTDTQYF
TRBJ1-1 . TRBV30 CACKITVLGNTEAFF
TRBJ1-1 . TRBV10-1 CASSAGVGTEAFF
TRBJ2-1 . TRBV27 CASSPITPGQEYNEQFF
TRBJ2-3 . TRBV2 CATQMDTQYF
TRBJ1-5 . TRBV19 CASSIAGFGSNQPQHF
TRBJ2-5 . TRBV27 CASSLSPGLAVETQYF
TRBJ2-7 . TRBV7-2 CASSLTSGSSEQYF
TRBJ1-1 . TRBV7-6 CASSLGGETEAFF